Listed here are 9 T cell receptor beta chains from one sample, sequenced in a study of CD8 T cells in ankylosing spondylitis. MiXCR was run by TCRdb on the 5' RACE reads, yielding one entry per CDR3 protein. The table lists 200,000 to 250,000 distinct CDR3 sequences, around 6.6% of them singletons, with approximately 15% in the top ten. The study, taken as a whole, reports: The study identified a TCR beta motif of several highly homologous variants that appeared characteristic of ankylosing spondylitis blood.

These receptors have no known antigen. Sequenced material: blood, either unsorted or a sorted T cell fraction (not recorded which). Receptor source: a male donor with ankylosing spondylitis.

This chain's CDR3 is CASSLLGGTGDTQYF. The CDR3 DNA follows: TGTGCCAGCAGTTTACTCGGGGGGACAGGGGATACGCAGTATTTT. V is TRBV27 and J is TRBJ2-3; 9 bases align to TRBD1. Per the germline V gene, CDR1 is MNHEY and CDR2 is SMNVEV (reference sequence). This CDR3 is 15 amino acids long. V dropped 2 bases and J dropped 6; count of bases not matched to a gene: 6.

This clonotype was seen at least ten times. The V and J genes are TRBV7-8 and TRBJ2-3; 7 bases align to TRBD1. V lost 3 bases and J lost 4; bases outside the gene matches: 7. The CDR3 length is 15 residues. The germline gives CDR1 SGHVS, CDR2 FQNEAQ. The CDR3 loop is CASSFSGGIADTQYF. Written as DNA, the CDR3 is TGTGCCAGCAGCTTTTCAGGGGGTATCGCAGATACGCAGTATTTT.

The V call is TRBV14, the J call TRBJ1-2, with 7 bases matching TRBD1. Germline V lookup: CDR1 SGHDN, CDR2 FVKESK. Trimming cost V 4 bases and J 5 bases; bases outside gene matches: 7. There are 14 residues in the CDR3. In DNA, the CDR3 is TGTGCCAGCAGCCGTTCCCCAGGGGGTTATGGCTACACCTTC. Encoded protein: CASSRSPGGYGYTF.

This chain connects TRBV5-5 to TRBJ2-7; D remains unclear. CDR1 SGHKS and CDR2 YYEKEE come from the germline V gene (reference sequence). The V end was cut by 4 bases, the J end by 3 bases, with 11 bases between. CDR3 length equals 13 residues. The chain's CDR3 is CASSLRLLYEQYF. CDR3 coding DNA: TGTGCCAGCAGCCTACGGCTCCTCTACGAGCAGTACTTC.

This clonotype has just a few counts. The CDR3 DNA reads TGTGCCAGCAGCTCAACGGGGGTCCAACAAGAGACCCAGTACTTC. This translates into CASSSTGVQQETQYF. This chain links TRBV9 with TRBJ2-5, with D perhaps TRBD2 (6 bases). This CDR3 is 15 amino acids long. Trimming stripped 4 bases from V and 2 bases from J, with 15 bases between. The V gene's germline CDR1 is SGDLS and CDR2 YYNGEE.

This clonotype was seen repeatedly, ten times or more. This rearrangement joins TRBV5-6 to TRBJ2-5, with 7 positions matching TRBD2. Trimming removed 4 bases from V and 2 bases from J; junction bases left unmatched: 11. CDR1 and CDR2 (germline): SGHDT, YYEEEE. The CDR3 is made up of 16 amino acids. CDR3 region: CASSPLGLPSQETQYF. For the CDR3, the DNA is TGTGCCAGCAGCCCGTTGGGACTACCCTCTCAAGAGACCCAGTACTTC.

Ten or more counts support this clonotype. The rearrangement uses TRBV28 and TRBJ2-1; D may match TRBD1 or TRBD2 (6 bases each). V was clipped by 6 bases and J by 4 bases, with 13 bases between them. The CDR3 length is 14 residues. Germline-derived CDR1 and CDR2 are MDHEN and SYDVKM. CDR3 coding DNA: TGTGCCAGCAGGGGTCGGGGGCCATACAATGAGCAGTTCTTC. Protein sequence: CASRGRGPYNEQFF.

This chain connects TRBV7-2 to TRBJ2-7; D is unclear. With 5 bases removed from V and 7 bases from J, the gap between germline ends came to 12 bases. Germline V lookup: CDR1 SGHTA, CDR2 FQGNSA. This CDR3 is 12 amino acids long. The CDR3: CASSPNYPEQYF. In DNA form, the CDR3 reads TGTGCCAGCAGCCCGAACTATCCGGAGCAGTACTTC.

This clonotype was observed at least ten times. V is TRBV5-1 and J is TRBJ1-3; no reliable D call. The CDR3 sequence is 15 residues long. Trimming shortened V by 0 bases and J by 0 bases, and 7 bases separated the two germline ends. From germline, CDR1 is SGHRS and CDR2 YFSETQ. The CDR3 spells CASSLGEDSGNTIYF. CDR3 DNA sequence: TGCGCCAGCAGCTTGGGAGAAGACTCTGGAAACACCATATATTTT.